A single sample gave rise to the 6 T cell receptor beta chains below, sequenced in a study of OX40 agonist ivuxolimab in advanced cancers. Data came from immunoSEQ multiplex PCR; TCRdb stores just in-frame clones and leaves some out. This sample has tens of thousands of clones, with 75% to 95% found just once. The sequencing used CD4+ or CD8+ T cells sorted from blood, collected in a trial of the OX40 agonist ivuxolimab. The receptors derive from an adult with an advanced solid tumor such as melanoma, head and neck, liver or kidney cancer.

This clone occurred once. The J gene is TRBJ2-7, the V gene TRBV9; 7 positions match TRBD1. Germline V gene lookup returns CDR1 SGDLS and CDR2 YYNGEE. The V and J ends lost 3 bases and 0 bases, in that order; junction bases with no gene match: 6. The CDR3 consists of 15 residues. CDR3 in DNA: TGTGCCAGCAGCGGAGGACAGGCGAGCTCCTACGAGCAGTACTTC. Its protein product is CASSGGQASSYEQYF.

The V call is TRBV25-1, the J call TRBJ1-5; no clear D. Germline V gene sequence: CDR1 MGHDK, CDR2 SYGVNS. The V and J ends lost 5 bases and 2 bases respectively, with 7 bases between them. The CDR3 consists of 13 residues. The CDR3 DNA reads TGTGCCAGCAGTAGTATTGGCAATCAGCCCCAGCATTTT. This codes for CASSSIGNQPQHF.

Comment on this clone: One end of the junction fails to match germline, which may point to a read error. The rearrangement links TRBV6-1 to TRBJ1-5; 9 bases fit TRBD1. The CDR3 loop spans 15 amino acids. CDR1 MNHNS and CDR2 SASEGT come from the germline V gene. The CDR3 bases are TGTGCCATCAGTCCCGGGACAGGGACAAATCAGCCCCAGCATTTT. Protein: CAISPGTGTNQPQHF.

The chain has TRBV25-1 and TRBJ1-2; TRBD1 agrees at 7 bases. Germline V gives CDR1 MGHDK, CDR2 SYGVNS. After removal of 8 bases from V and 2 bases from J, the junction contained 14 bases not matched to a gene. The CDR3 extends over 16 amino acids. CDR3 sequence reads: CASLPQMTGPNYGYTF. In DNA, the CDR3 is TGTGCCAGCTTACCTCAAATGACAGGGCCAAACTATGGCTACACCTTC.

The chain links TRBV6-5 to TRBJ2-5; D not certain. The V end lost 2 bases, the J end lost 2 bases, and 6 bases lay between the germline ends. The germline V gene encodes CDR1 MNHEY and CDR2 SVGAGI. The CDR3 runs to 13 residues. The CDR3, as DNA: TGTGCCAGCAGTTACAGGGCACAAGAGACCCAGTACTTC. Translated: CASSYRAQETQYF.

A word on this clone: One junction end disagrees with the germline gene, perhaps due to a read error. The chain recombines TRBV7-7 with TRBJ2-5; maybe TRBD2 (6 bases). CDR1 and CDR2 (germline): SSHAT, FNYEAQ (reference sequence). There are 15 residues in the CDR3. This chain's CDR3 is CASSLGLLYQETQYF. CDR3 in DNA: TGTGCTAGCAGCTTGGGACTCCTTTACCAAGAGACCCAGTACTTC.